This is a list of T cell receptor beta chains from one sample in a study of T cell responses to AZD1222 COVID-19 vaccine. Clones were sequenced by immunoSEQ multiplex PCR, and TCRdb holds only the in-frame ones, with some missing. The sample shows around 62,000 clones, about 90% of them seen only once. The material was peripheral blood, obtained on day 0 of AZD1222 vaccination. The receptors here all came from an adult in good health. Each CDR3 is given with its conserved first and last residue. Fields, in order: V gene, J gene, CDR3 protein.

TRBV7-8	TRBJ1-5	CASSLLEDQPQHF
TRBV10-1	TRBJ2-2	CASSEDGAGTGELFF
TRBV5-1	TRBJ1-4	CASKQGGSNEKLFF
TRBV9	TRBJ1-2	CASSEGTGPSYGYTF
TRBV2	TRBJ2-1	CASRDHGWGFF
TRBV6-5	TRBJ1-1	CASSYGRTLEAFF
TRBV2	TRBJ1-1	CASVYTGGTEAFF
TRBV4-2	TRBJ1-6	CASSQEWDSPLHF
TRBV24-1	TRBJ2-1	CATSDWGNNEQFF
TRBV7-2	TRBJ2-7	CASSSTGSSYEQYF
TRBV6-1	TRBJ2-7	CASSDTTEVEQYF
TRBV4-1	TRBJ1-4	CASSQASGPNNEKLFF
TRBV5-5	TRBJ1-6	CASSRFRTGDNSPLHF
TRBV2	TRBJ1-5	CASRWTGSYQPQHF